This T cell receptor beta chain was identified in a study of T cells in Graves' hyperthyroidism and ophthalmopathy. A lack of ophthalmopathy progression within 18 months defined stable Graves' hyperthyroidism. Recently diagnosed hyperthyroidism of less than 2 months' duration affected patients aged 18 to 65. Regarding the study as a whole: Among thyroid clonotypes expanded above 0.001, most also appeared in blood.

TCR beta CDR3 regions were amplified from RNA transcripts. The HTBI primer set was used in a first-round RT-PCR of the TCR CDR3. TCRdb used MiXCR to reprocess the multiplex PCR reads, holding one entry per CDR3 protein. This sample has about 610,000 distinct CDR3 sequences, with 46% found just once. This clonotype was found many times. Its antigen is currently unknown. This TCR came from a woman in her late teens or twenties with Graves' hyperthyroidism. The sequenced material came from peripheral blood or thyroid tissue (not recorded which).

CDR3 nucleotide sequence: TGTGCCAGTAGTATAGATAACAGAAACACTGAAGCTTTCTTT. Encoded protein: CASSIDNRNTEAFF. The chain carries TRBV19 and TRBJ1-1; D remains unclear. The germline V and J ends were trimmed by 0 bases and 2 bases, with 7 bases remaining between them. Germline V gene lookup returns CDR1 LNHDA and CDR2 SQIVND (reference sequence). CDR3 size: 14 residues.